One sample yielded the 19 T cell receptor beta chains listed below, sequenced in a study of blood T cell repertoires in COVID-19. This table comes from immunoSEQ multiplex PCR, and its TCRdb copy is limited to in-frame clones, with some not included. This sample has approximately 94,000 clones, with 85% to 90% found just once. Source material: peripheral blood. Every receptor here comes from a human donor in a cohort sampled during active COVID-19.

The V call is TRBV7-9, the J call TRBJ1-5, with D unclear. The CDR3 sequence is 14 residues long. Trimming cost V 3 bases and J 7 bases, with 13 bases left between them. Germline assignment: CDR1 SEHNR and CDR2 FQNEAQ (reference sequence). CDR3 sequence (DNA): TGTGCCAGCAGCTTGCGGGATACGGGACAGCCCCAGCATTTT. This sequence encodes CASSLRDTGQPQHF.

The chain carries TRBV18 and TRBJ1-5; perhaps TRBD1 as D (5 bases). V lost 4 bases and J 5 bases, leaving 12 bases between the germline ends. The germline V gene has CDR1 KGHSH and CDR2 LQKENI. This CDR3 contains 14 residues. The CDR3: CASSLGTGDQPQHF. CDR3 sequence (DNA): TGTGCCAGCTCACTCGGGACGGGGGATCAGCCCCAGCATTTT.

The V gene is TRBV10-1, the J gene TRBJ2-1, with 11 bases that match TRBD2. The length of the CDR3 is 14 residues. The V and J ends lost 6 bases and 10 bases, in that order; junction bases with no gene match: 8. CDR1 and CDR2 (germline): WNHNN, SYGVQD (reference sequence). This CDR3 is CASSPTSGGWEQFF. The CDR3 DNA reads TGCGCCAGCAGCCCAACTAGCGGGGGTTGGGAGCAGTTCTTC.

The V gene is TRBV27, the J gene TRBJ2-2, with 10 positions matching TRBD1. Germline trimming cut 3 bases from V and 5 bases from J; bases unmatched to any gene: 6. The germline CDR1 and CDR2 sequences are MNHEY and SMNVEV (reference sequence). The CDR3 extends over 16 amino acids. CDR3 in amino acids: CASSFYRGQGTGELFF. The CDR3 DNA is TGTGCCAGCAGTTTCTACCGGGGACAGGGGACCGGGGAGCTGTTTTTT.

This chain uses TRBV5-4 with TRBJ1-3, with 8 bases identical to TRBD1. Germline V gives CDR1 SGHNT, CDR2 YYREEE (reference sequence). This CDR3 comprises 15 residues. With V trimmed by 0 bases and J by 7 bases, 6 bases remained unmatched. CDR3 residues: CASSLAGQGGNTIYF. The CDR3 bases are TGTGCCAGCAGCTTGGCCGGACAGGGCGGTAACACCATATATTTT.

The chain joins TRBV24-1 to TRBJ2-1; 11 bases are a match to TRBD2. Germline assignment: CDR1 KGHDR and CDR2 SFDVKD. The CDR3 runs 16 residues. V trimming: 4 bases; J trimming: 3 bases; junction bases outside the gene matches: 4. The CDR3 region has the DNA TGTGCCACCAGTGACCCGGGGACTAGCGGCTACAATGAGCAGTTCTTC. Translated, it gives CATSDPGTSGYNEQFF.

This clone has just one count. The rearrangement links TRBV4-1 to TRBJ2-1; the D gene is possibly TRBD2 (5 bases). In germline, CDR1 is MGHRA, CDR2 YSYEKL. The CDR3 covers 16 residues. Trimming pared 0 bases from V and 2 bases from J, leaving 11 bases between. The CDR3 loop reads CASSQDTRETYNEQFF. In DNA form, the CDR3 reads TGCGCCAGCAGCCAAGATACCCGGGAAACCTACAATGAGCAGTTCTTC.

The chain carries TRBV7-9 and TRBJ2-1, with D uncertain. Germline assignment: CDR1 SEHNR and CDR2 FQNEAQ (reference sequence). V shed 5 bases and J shed 9 bases, with 11 bases lying between them. The CDR3 loop spans 12 amino acids. CDR3 amino acids: CASSPPASEQFF. DNA of the CDR3: TGTGCCAGCAGCCCCCCCGCCAGTGAGCAGTTCTTC.

This rearrangement joins TRBV11-3 to TRBJ1-6; D is uncertain. CDR3 length: 15 amino acids. The germline V and J ends were trimmed by 2 bases and 6 bases, with 11 bases remaining between them. Germline CDR1 is SGHNT and CDR2 is YENEEA. CDR3 sequence: CASSLNGQANSPLHF. In DNA, the CDR3 is TGTGCCAGCAGCTTAAACGGCCAGGCTAATTCACCCCTCCACTTT. The complete variable domain, with remaining parts taken from reference TRBV11-3 and TRBJ1-6, reads EAGVVQSPRYKIIEKKQPVAFWCNPISGHNTLYWYLQNLGQGPELLIRYENEEAVDDSQLPKDRFSAERLKGVDSTLKIQPAELGDSAVYLCASSLNGQANSPLHFGNGTRLTVT.

This clone was detected once. The chain carries TRBV24-1 and TRBJ2-7; weak D call: TRBD2 (5 bases). V dropped 4 bases and J dropped 6 bases, with 12 bases sitting between them. This CDR3 spans 13 amino acids. Looked up from germline, CDR1 is KGHDR and CDR2 is SFDVKD. CDR3 amino acids: CATSDGVVSEQYF. CDR3 nucleotides: TGTGCCACCAGTGACGGGGTAGTGAGCGAGCAGTACTTC.

The chain employs TRBV28 and TRBJ1-2, with 8 bases identical to TRBD1. There are 12 residues in the CDR3. J gave up 4 bases and V 8 bases, and 3 bases lay outside the gene matches. Germline loops: CDR1 MDHEN, CDR2 SYDVKM. CDR3 region: CASAGQVYGYTF. The CDR3 coding sequence is TGTGCCAGCGCGGGACAGGTCTATGGCTACACCTTC.

V usage is TRBV4-2 and J usage is TRBJ2-7; 7 bases align to TRBD1. The CDR3 is 16 amino acids. V was clipped by 0 bases and J by 0 bases; unmatched bases: 5. Per the germline V gene, CDR1 is LGHNA and CDR2 is YNFKEQ. CDR3 loop: CASSQDKGDSSYEQYF. The CDR3 DNA follows: TGTGCCAGCAGCCAAGATAAAGGGGACAGCTCCTACGAGCAGTACTTC.

The rearrangement links TRBV24-1 to TRBJ2-3; 9 nucleotides align to TRBD1. CDR1 and CDR2 (germline): KGHDR, SFDVKD. The CDR3 sequence is 14 residues long. V trimming: 5 bases; J trimming: 9 bases; junction bases outside the gene matches: 8. CDR3 in amino acids: CATSVQPGQGTQYF. The CDR3, as DNA: TGTGCCACCAGTGTTCAGCCGGGACAGGGAACGCAGTATTTT.

The rearrangement joins TRBV7-9 to TRBJ2-2, with 7 bases fitting TRBD2. This CDR3 contains 13 residues. J was trimmed by 4 bases and V by 6 bases; bases with no gene match: 2. Germline V gene sequence: CDR1 SEHNR, CDR2 FQNEAQ (reference sequence). CDR3 region: CASRGGGTGELFF. Here the CDR3 DNA reads TGTGCCAGCAGGGGCGGGGGCACCGGGGAGCTGTTTTTT.

As for this clone: The sample contains more than one DNA sequence encoding this CDR3. The chain uses TRBV28 and TRBJ1-5, with TRBD1 matching 10 bases. The CDR3 is 15 amino acids. Germline V gene sequence: CDR1 MDHEN, CDR2 SYDVKM. The ends lost 5 bases at V and 2 bases at J; junction bases unmatched: 3. The CDR3 is CASSLGQGGNQPQHF. CDR3 coding DNA: TGTGCCAGCAGTCTCGGACAGGGGGGCAATCAGCCCCAGCATTTT.

This clone was counted a few times. The chain employs TRBV3-1 (or the pseudogene TRBV3-2) and TRBJ1-2; 7 bases align to TRBD1. CDR3 length: 14 residues. V was clipped by 3 bases and J by 0 bases; unmatched bases: 1. The germline V gene encodes CDR1 LGHDT and CDR2 YNNKEL (reference sequence). The CDR3 DNA follows: TGTGCCAGCAGCCACGGGACAGCTAACTATGGCTACACCTTC. It encodes CASSHGTANYGYTF.

CDR3 in DNA: TGTGCCAGTAGTAAGGGAGGCTCCTACGAGCAGTACTTC. It translates to CASSKGGSYEQYF. V and J are TRBV19 and TRBJ2-7; D might be TRBD2 (6 bases). The CDR3 consists of 13 residues. Germline CDR1 is LNHDA and CDR2 is SQIVND (reference sequence). V was clipped by 4 bases and J by 0 bases, with 7 bases between them. Based on the CDR3 plus reference TRBV19 and TRBJ2-7, the full variable domain is DGGITQSPKYLFRKEGQNVTLSCEQNLNHDAMYWYRQDPGQGLRLIYYSQIVNDFQKGDIAEGYSVSREKKESFPLTVTSAQKNPTAFYLCASSKGGSYEQYFGPGTRLTVT.

The CDR3 DNA follows: TGTGCCAGCAGCCCCGGGACAGATAATGAAAAACTGTTTTTT. Translated: CASSPGTDNEKLFF. The chain uses TRBV5-4 and TRBJ1-4; 7 nucleotides agree with TRBD1. This CDR3 spans 14 amino acids. Germline CDR1 reads SGHNT; CDR2 reads YYREEE (reference sequence). Trimming removed 4 bases from V and 4 bases from J; junction bases left unmatched: 4.

The V gene is TRBV7-2, the J gene TRBJ1-2, with 7 bases aligning to TRBD1. Germline CDR1 SGHTA, CDR2 FQGNSA. V shed 4 bases, J shed 4 bases, and the junction held 9 bases outside the gene matches. This CDR3 has 15 residues. CDR3 sequence (DNA): TGTGCCAGCAGCTCCGCAGGGGGTTATGTCTATGGCTACACCTTC. Residues: CASSSAGGYVYGYTF.